This T cell receptor beta chain stems from a study of T cells in Graves' hyperthyroidism and ophthalmopathy. Findings and limits, study-wide: Most clonotypes expanded in the thyroid (above 0.001) were also present in blood. Ophthalmopathy could be told apart from stable hyperthyroidism with a 13 V-J model.

What was amplified from RNA transcripts were TCR beta CDR3 regions. HTBI primers were the set used in a first-round RT-PCR of the TCR CDR3. TCRdb re-analysed the multiplex PCR reads in MiXCR, keeping a single row per CDR3 protein. The sample contains about 740,000 distinct CDR3 sequences, around 13% of which appear only once. The study enrolled patients aged 18 to 65 with newly diagnosed hyperthyroidism of under 2 months' duration. Clinical symptoms, serum thyroxine, TRAb, thyroid ultrasound and orbital computed tomography established diagnosis. This clonotype was seen ten or more times. Its antigen is unknown. The CDR3 covers 15 residues. Trimming cost V 6 bases and J 2 bases; bases outside gene matches: 6. Germline V lookup: CDR1 KGHSH, CDR2 LQKENI.

This TCR derives from a woman between 18 and 29 years old with Graves' hyperthyroidism. The sequenced sample consisted of blood. The rearrangement links TRBV18 to TRBJ2-7, with 11 bases matching TRBD1. CDR3 sequence (DNA): TGTGCCAGCTCGCCGCCGGGACAGGGGGCCTACGAGCAGTACTTC. This encodes CASSPPGQGAYEQYF.